The 27 T cell receptor beta chains presented below share a single source sample, sequenced in a study of blood T cell repertoires in COVID-19. The data were produced by immunoSEQ multiplex PCR, yet TCRdb's version contains in-frame clones alone and is incomplete. The sample lists roughly 25,000 clones, roughly four fifths occurring once. The sequenced material came from peripheral blood. These TCRs come from a human donor in a cohort sampled during active COVID-19.

This clone was seen a handful of times. The gene calls are TRBV27 and TRBJ2-3; D might be TRBD1 (5 bases). Trimming pared 1 base from V and 2 bases from J, leaving 13 bases between. Germline loops: CDR1 MNHEY, CDR2 SMNVEV (reference sequence). CDR3 length: 16 residues. This chain's CDR3 is CASSLFRGHPTDTQYF. CDR3 nucleotide sequence: TGTGCCAGCAGTTTATTCCGCGGACACCCCACAGATACGCAGTATTTT.

The chain combines TRBV29-1 with TRBJ2-1; 10 positions agree with TRBD1. In germline, CDR1 is SQVTM, CDR2 ANQGSEA. This CDR3 is 14 amino acids long. V lost 6 bases, J lost 4 bases, and 6 bases stayed unmatched. The CDR3 bases are TGCAGCGTCCACCCGGGACAGGGGTACAATGAGCAGTTCTTC. Amino acids: CSVHPGQGYNEQFF.

V and J are TRBV19 and TRBJ1-2; 8 bases line up with TRBD1. Per the germline V gene, CDR1 is LNHDA and CDR2 is SQIVND (reference sequence). CDR3 length equals 15 residues. The V gene end was trimmed by 6 bases and the J gene end by 4 bases; junction bases not matched to a gene: 10. The DNA of the CDR3 is TGTGCCAGTAGACCGTGGGACAGGTCCATCTATGGCTACACCTTC. This encodes CASRPWDRSIYGYTF.

The V call is TRBV7-9, the J call TRBJ1-2; tentative D call: TRBD1 (6 bases). Per germline, CDR1 SEHNR and CDR2 FQNEAQ (reference sequence). Trimming stripped 2 bases from V and 6 bases from J, with 7 bases between. The CDR3 consists of 12 residues. CDR3 DNA: TGTGCCAGCAGCTTACGACAGGATGGCTACACCTTC. It yields the protein CASSLRQDGYTF.

This clone was seen only once. The chain uses TRBV7-8 and TRBJ1-3, with D maybe TRBD1 (6 bases). V lost 5 bases and J lost 0, with 14 bases in between. CDR1 is SGHVS and CDR2 is FQNEAQ in the germline V gene. This CDR3 has 16 amino acids. The CDR3 DNA follows: TGTGCCAGCAGCCCCCGGCAGGGGAACTCTGGAAACACCATATATTTT. It codes for CASSPRQGNSGNTIYF.

J is TRBJ2-5 and V is TRBV6-5, with a tentative D call TRBD2 (5 bases). Looked up from germline, CDR1 is MNHEY and CDR2 is SVGAGI. Trimming cost V 6 bases and J 4 bases, with 12 bases left between them. The CDR3 loop spans 13 amino acids. The CDR3 DNA is TGTGCCAGCAGCGTCGGGATAGGAGAGACCCAGTACTTC. Its protein is CASSVGIGETQYF.

The genes are TRBV12-5 and TRBJ2-1; 9 nucleotides agree with TRBD2. CDR1 is LGHNT, CDR2 FRNRAP, per germline. V shed 1 base and J 4 bases; nucleotides not matched to a gene: 5. The length of the CDR3 is 16 residues. CDR3 loop: CASGLGTSGSYNEQFF. CDR3 coding DNA: TGTGCTAGTGGTTTGGGCACTAGCGGGTCTTACAATGAGCAGTTCTTC.

The chain combines TRBV3-1 (or the pseudogene TRBV3-2) with TRBJ2-3; TRBD2 might be the D (5 bases). The CDR3 length is 16 residues. The germline V and J ends were trimmed by 1 base and 2 bases, with 13 bases remaining between them. CDR1 and CDR2 from the germline V gene are LGHDT and YNNKEL (reference sequence). CDR3 sequence: CASSQVQRLLTDTQYF. The CDR3 coding sequence is TGTGCCAGCAGCCAAGTTCAGAGACTACTCACAGATACGCAGTATTTT.

This rearrangement joins TRBV18 to TRBJ1-2; no clear D. The CDR3 extends over 14 amino acids. V was shortened by 3 bases and J by 7 bases, with 15 bases between the two germline ends. CDR1 and CDR2 (germline): KGHSH, LQKENI. The CDR3 protein is CASSPGAREGGYTF. In nucleotides, the CDR3 is TGTGCCAGCTCACCGGGAGCAAGGGAGGGTGGCTACACCTTC.

This clone has a handful of counts. This chain uses TRBV9 with TRBJ2-3; D is perhaps TRBD2 (7 bases). The germline CDR1 and CDR2 sequences are SGDLS and YYNGEE. Trimming shortened V by 6 bases and J by 4 bases, and 21 bases separated the two germline ends. The CDR3 is made up of 16 amino acids. The DNA for the CDR3 is TGTGCCAGCACCCCACCTAGGGGGGGCCGGGCAGATACGCAGTATTTT. Translating gives CASTPPRGGRADTQYF.

This clone was recorded once. The chain carries TRBV2 and TRBJ2-5, with TRBD1 matching over 7 bases. The ends lost 6 bases at V and 2 bases at J; junction bases unmatched: 9. From germline, CDR1 is SNHLY and CDR2 FYNNEI. The CDR3 is 15 residues long. CDR3 DNA: TGTGCCAGCAGAGACGGAAGGGGGCATCAAGAGACCCAGTACTTC. It specifies CASRDGRGHQETQYF.

V usage is TRBV6-5 and J usage is TRBJ1-1; D is unresolved. The ends were cut back, 5 bases at V and 5 bases at J, with 12 bases in the middle. The CDR3 is 13 amino acids. CDR1 is MNHEY and CDR2 is SVGAGI in the germline V gene. CDR3 coding DNA: TGTGCCAGCAGTACCCCCGGCGGGACTGAAGCTTTCTTT. It specifies CASSTPGGTEAFF.

This chain connects TRBV7-3 to TRBJ2-1, with 10 bases matching TRBD2. This CDR3 region has 15 residues. With 5 bases clipped from V and 8 bases from J, the junction kept 9 bases outside the gene matches. Per germline, CDR1 SGHTA and CDR2 FQGTGA. The CDR3 spells CASSERSGGAHEQFF. CDR3 DNA sequence: TGTGCCAGCAGCGAGAGGAGCGGGGGGGCCCATGAGCAGTTCTTC.

The chain recombines TRBV7-2 with TRBJ1-2; 7 bases are shared with TRBD1. This CDR3 has 14 amino acids. The V segment lost 5 bases and the J segment 8 bases; nucleotides outside the gene matches: 11. Germline V CDR1 and CDR2: SGHTA, FQGNSA. CDR3 sequence reads: CASSGTRGSYGYTF. The CDR3 DNA reads TGTGCCAGCAGCGGAACCAGGGGGTCGTACGGCTACACCTTC.

The sample holds one count of this clone. CDR3 DNA sequence: TGTGCCAGCTCACGACAGGACAGGGCTGGGGGCTACACCTTC. Its protein is CASSRQDRAGGYTF. The chain links TRBV18 to TRBJ1-2; TRBD1 aligns across 8 bases. Germline V CDR1 and CDR2: KGHSH, LQKENI. The CDR3 extends over 14 amino acids. The V and J ends lost 4 bases and 8 bases, in that order; junction bases with no gene match: 9.

V usage is TRBV7-2 and J usage is TRBJ1-5; perhaps TRBD1 as D (6 bases). Trimming stripped 5 bases from V and 2 bases from J, with 10 bases between. Germline V gene lookup returns CDR1 SGHTA and CDR2 FQGNSA. The CDR3 extends over 14 amino acids. The CDR3 DNA follows: TGTGCCAGCAGCCCCAGGGGCGGCAATCAGCCCCAGCATTTT. Protein: CASSPRGGNQPQHF.

The chain uses TRBV9 and TRBJ1-5, with D hard to call. Trimming pared 4 bases from V and 6 bases from J, leaving 14 bases between. Germline CDR1 is SGDLS and CDR2 is YYNGEE. This CDR3 contains 14 residues. The CDR3 region is CASSLHSGIQPQHF. In nucleotides, the CDR3 is TGTGCCAGCAGCTTACACTCGGGTATTCAGCCCCAGCATTTT.

This clone was detected only a few times. This chain joins TRBV11-2 and TRBJ2-7, with 10 positions matching TRBD1. CDR3 size: 18 residues. V lost 1 base, J lost 2 bases, and 11 bases stayed unmatched. Germline assignment: CDR1 SGHAT and CDR2 FQNNGV. The CDR3 DNA sequence: TGTGCCAGCAGCTTAGCCGGGACAGGGGCTGGAAGGACCTACGAGCAGTACTTC. It encodes CASSLAGTGAGRTYEQYF.

The CDR3 DNA is TGCGCCAGCAGCGGGACAGGGGGCGGGAACACTGAAGCTTTCTTT. The encoded protein is CASSGTGGGNTEAFF. The chain combines TRBV4-1 with TRBJ1-1, with 12 bases matching TRBD1. CDR1 is MGHRA and CDR2 is YSYEKL in the germline V gene. The V and J ends lost 5 bases and 1 base, in that order; junction bases with no gene match: 2. This CDR3 spans 15 amino acids.

This sequence joins TRBV7-9 and TRBJ2-5, with D unclear. V was pared by 5 bases and J by 1 base, with 11 bases between. The CDR3 loop spans 14 amino acids. Germline V gene sequence: CDR1 SEHNR, CDR2 FQNEAQ (reference sequence). This CDR3 reads CASSTDGFQETQYF. The CDR3 bases are TGTGCCAGCAGCACTGACGGGTTCCAAGAGACCCAGTACTTC.

This chain links TRBV14 with TRBJ1-2; maybe TRBD1 (6 bases). CDR3 length: 14 amino acids. CDR1 and CDR2 (germline): SGHDN, FVKESK. Trimming took 5 bases from V and 8 from J, leaving 18 bases between them. DNA of the CDR3: TGTGCCAGCAGCGCATTTACAGGGATAGGCGGCTACACCTTC. As protein: CASSAFTGIGGYTF. The whole variable domain, remainder taken from reference TRBV14 and TRBJ1-2, is EAGVTQFPSHSVIEKGQTVTLRCDPISGHDNLYWYRRVMGKEIKFLLHFVKESKQDESGMPNNRFLAERTGGTYSTLKVQPAELEDSGVYFCASSAFTGIGGYTFGSGTRLTVV.

The chain links TRBV7-3 to TRBJ2-5; 7 bases are shared with TRBD1. The CDR3 is 16 residues long. Germline assignment: CDR1 SGHTA and CDR2 FQGTGA. Trimming at V came to 4 bases and at J to 4 bases, leaving 12 bases not matched to a gene. In DNA form, the CDR3 reads TGTGCCAGCAGCTCCCAAGCCCCGGGACAGACAGAGACCCAGTACTTC. Translated, it gives CASSSQAPGQTETQYF.

The J gene is TRBJ1-4, the V gene TRBV7-2; D perhaps matches TRBD1 (5 bases). Trimming removed 3 bases from V and 7 bases from J, with 15 bases in between. Germline CDR1 is SGHTA and CDR2 is FQGNSA. The CDR3 runs 15 residues. Written as DNA, the CDR3 is TGTGCCAGCAGCTTGGGGGAGGCTTTAGGTGAAAAACTGTTTTTT. Its translation is CASSLGEALGEKLFF.

The chain carries TRBV5-1 and TRBJ2-7, with 9 positions matching TRBD1. The CDR3 is 15 residues long. The V gene end was trimmed by 0 bases and the J gene end by 6 bases; junction bases not matched to a gene: 7. From germline, CDR1 is SGHRS and CDR2 YFSETQ. CDR3 in amino acids: CASSLAGTGFREQYF. The CDR3 DNA sequence: TGCGCCAGCAGCTTGGCCGGGACAGGGTTCCGCGAGCAGTACTTC.

This chain joins TRBV4-2 and TRBJ1-2; TRBD1 is a possible D gene (6 bases). The germline V gene encodes CDR1 LGHNA and CDR2 YNFKEQ. The CDR3 is 16 residues long. V was clipped by 6 bases and J by 8 bases, with 25 bases between them. The CDR3 here is CASSTPGRQVLGGYTF. CDR3 nucleotide sequence: TGTGCCAGCAGTACCCCTGGCAGACAGGTACTAGGCGGCTACACCTTC.

The chain is built from TRBV7-9 and TRBJ2-4; D gene uncertain. The CDR3 sequence is 14 residues long. Germline lookup yields CDR1 SEHNR and CDR2 FQNEAQ (reference sequence). V lost 2 bases and J lost 0, with 5 bases in between. Here the CDR3 DNA reads TGTGCCAGCAGCTTACCGGGAGCCAAAAACATTCAGTACTTC. Translating it yields CASSLPGAKNIQYF.

V gene TRBV4-1 combines with J gene TRBJ1-4; unclear D gene. This CDR3 contains 15 residues. With 4 bases removed from V and 2 bases from J, the gap between germline ends came to 11 bases. CDR1 MGHRA and CDR2 YSYEKL come from the germline V gene. CDR3 in DNA: TGCGCCAGCAGCCTGTACAGTGGTACTAATGAAAAACTGTTTTTT. This encodes CASSLYSGTNEKLFF.